This entry lists 19 T cell receptor beta chains sequenced from one sample in a study of regulatory T cells in long-lasting Graves disease. Libraries of TCR beta came from iRepertoire HTBI primers plus Arm-PCR of CDR3 regions. A single record per CDR3 protein comes from TCRdb applying MiXCR to the multiplex PCR reads. The table has 400,000 or so distinct CDR3 sequences, roughly a quarter seen once. Time point: persistent/refractory GD, antithyroid drugs over 5 years with positive TRAb. The TCR library used RNA extracted from PBMCs. This specimen was peripheral blood mononuclear cells (PBMCs), taken when the disease was refractory, from a patient treated with antithyroid drugs. The receptors here all came from a female donor with Graves disease.

This clonotype was detected a few times. The chain carries TRBV19 and TRBJ2-7; D possibly corresponds to TRBD1 (6 bases). V shed 6 bases and J shed 2 bases, with 14 bases lying between them. The CDR3 loop spans 14 amino acids. Germline V CDR1 and CDR2: LNHDA, SQIVND (reference sequence). The CDR3 sequence is CASRRKQGTYEQYF. DNA of the CDR3: TGTGCCAGTAGAAGGAAACAGGGAACCTACGAGCAGTACTTC.

This clonotype was seen more than once but under ten times. The chain joins TRBV7-6 to TRBJ1-1, with D hard to call. The V end lost 0 bases, the J end lost 3 bases, and 11 bases lay between the germline ends. The length of the CDR3 is 15 residues. Germline V lookup: CDR1 SGHVS, CDR2 FNYEAQ. This CDR3 reads CASSLASGIYTEAFF. The CDR3, as DNA: TGTGCCAGCAGCTTAGCGAGTGGTATCTACACTGAAGCTTTCTTT.

A few counts support this clonotype. The chain recombines TRBV7-3 with TRBJ2-2, with 7 bases identical to TRBD2. The CDR3 has 16 residues. V was pared by 5 bases and J by 0 bases, with 6 bases of the junction left unmatched. Germline V gives CDR1 SGHTA, CDR2 FQGTGA. CDR3 coding DNA: TGTGCCAGCAGCAAAACTAGCGTTGCGAACACCGGGGAGCTGTTTTTT. Translated, it gives CASSKTSVANTGELFF.

This clonotype has a count of ten or more. The gene calls are TRBV20-1 and TRBJ1-1, with a weak D call TRBD1 (6 bases). The CDR3 contains 14 residues. Germline lookup yields CDR1 DFQATT and CDR2 SNEGSKA (reference sequence). Trimming shortened V by 5 bases and J by 7 bases, and 20 bases separated the two germline ends. The CDR3 here is CSAGQPGARGEAFF. CDR3 nucleotides: TGCAGTGCTGGACAACCGGGGGCGAGGGGTGAAGCTTTCTTT.

The V call is TRBV5-1, the J call TRBJ1-2, with 7 bases that match TRBD1. There are 13 residues in the CDR3. CDR1 SGHRS and CDR2 YFSETQ come from the germline V gene. V gave up 4 bases and J gave up 6 bases; unmatched junction bases: 6. The CDR3 sequence: CASSPAGGNGYTF. The CDR3 region has the DNA TGCGCCAGCAGCCCTGCAGGGGGGAATGGCTACACCTTC.

This chain uses TRBV29-1 with TRBJ1-2; D is unclear. This CDR3 comprises 10 residues. Looked up from germline, CDR1 is SQVTM and CDR2 is ANQGSEA. Trimming pared 3 bases from V and 7 bases from J, leaving 6 bases between. CDR3: CSVDKSGYTF. Written as DNA, the CDR3 is TGCAGCGTTGATAAGAGTGGCTACACCTTC.

Points on this clonotype: In this CDR3 the conserved last residue, phenylalanine or tryptophan, is missing, so a read error is likely. This sequence joins TRBV7-9 and TRBJ1-2, with D uncertain. V gave up 3 bases and J gave up 5 bases, with 19 bases separating them. Per germline, CDR1 SEHNR and CDR2 FQNEAQ (reference sequence). The length of the CDR3 is 16 residues. The CDR3 sequence is CASSFPPKGMLYGYTL. Written as DNA, the CDR3 is TGTGCCAGCAGCTTTCCCCCGAAGGGCATGTTGTATGGCTACACCCTC.

The chain couples TRBV20-1 to TRBJ1-6; maybe TRBD1 (6 bases). The V end lost 1 base, the J end lost 7 bases, and 14 bases lay between the germline ends. This CDR3 spans 15 amino acids. CDR1 and CDR2 from the germline V gene are DFQATT and SNEGSKA (reference sequence). The CDR3 loop is CSARVASGVNSPLHF. The CDR3 coding sequence is TGCAGTGCTAGAGTCGCGTCAGGGGTAAATTCACCCCTCCACTTT.

Remarks on this clonotype: A much bigger clone sits one base away, suggesting this may be a read error. J is TRBJ2-5 and V is TRBV11-2; 9 bases are shared with TRBD2. With 5 bases clipped from V and 5 bases from J, the junction kept 12 bases outside the gene matches. The V gene's germline CDR1 is SGHAT and CDR2 FQNNGV. The CDR3 has 16 amino acids. CDR3 DNA sequence: TGTGCCAGCAGCACCGACGGCGGGGGGGCCGGCGAGACCCAGTACTTC. As protein: CASSTDGGGAGETQYF.

V is TRBV25-1 and J is TRBJ2-7; D is ambiguous. The CDR3 sequence is 12 residues long. Per germline, CDR1 MGHDK and CDR2 SYGVNS. Trimming took 2 bases from V and 7 from J, leaving 9 bases between them. CDR3 DNA: TGTGCCAGCAGTGAAATGGGGTTGGAGCAGTACTTC. Translating it yields CASSEMGLEQYF.

The chain combines TRBV5-1 with TRBJ1-5, with 9 bases fitting TRBD1. The V gene end was trimmed by 3 bases and the J gene end by 4 bases; junction bases not matched to a gene: 5. This CDR3 is 15 amino acids long. Germline V lookup: CDR1 SGHRS, CDR2 YFSETQ. The CDR3 loop is CASSSDGTGNQPQHF. CDR3 bases: TGCGCCAGCAGCTCGGACGGGACAGGGAATCAGCCCCAGCATTTT.

J is TRBJ1-5 and V is TRBV19, with D tentatively TRBD1 (5 bases). V lost 7 bases and J lost 1, with 14 bases in between. This CDR3 has 15 amino acids. Germline CDR1 and CDR2: LNHDA and SQIVND (reference sequence). CDR3 nucleotides: TGTGCCAGTAACGAACAGGTCCTAAGCAATCAGCCCCAGCATTTT. It translates to CASNEQVLSNQPQHF.

The chain carries TRBV2 and TRBJ2-3; D is unclear. CDR1 and CDR2 (germline): SNHLY, FYNNEI. The CDR3 contains 15 residues. V lost 4 bases to trimming and J lost 3 bases, with 14 bases between them. The CDR3 is CASSASRASTDTQYF. The CDR3 coding sequence is TGTGCCAGCAGTGCTTCTAGAGCGTCGACAGATACGCAGTATTTT.

This clonotype showed up just a few times. DNA of the CDR3: TGTGCCACCAGCAGAACCGGGTCTTTGAGTGAGCAGTACTTC. This sequence encodes CATSRTGSLSEQYF. The V gene is TRBV15, the J gene TRBJ2-7; unclear D gene. Germline V gene sequence: CDR1 LNHNV, CDR2 YYDKDF (reference sequence). V was pared by 2 bases and J by 7 bases, with 15 bases between. The CDR3 contains 14 residues.

This clonotype turned up a few times. The rearrangement uses TRBV6-9 and TRBJ2-1; 7 bases agree with TRBD1. J was trimmed by 5 bases and V by 3 bases; bases with no gene match: 7. This CDR3 contains 15 residues. Germline V gene lookup returns CDR1 MNHGY and CDR2 SVAAGI. Here the CDR3 DNA reads TGTGCCAGCAGTTACGGTGGGACAGTCGACAATGAGCAGTTCTTC. Amino acid sequence: CASSYGGTVDNEQFF.

This clonotype has a count of ten or more. The V gene is TRBV28, the J gene TRBJ2-5; D may match TRBD1 or TRBD2 (6 bases each). This CDR3 is built from 15 residues. CDR1 and CDR2 from the germline V gene are MDHEN and SYDVKM. Trimming cost V 3 bases and J 4 bases, with 15 bases left between them. The CDR3: CASSFYGGGVETQYF. The CDR3 DNA reads TGTGCCAGCAGTTTTTATGGGGGCGGGGTAGAGACCCAGTACTTC.

The chain combines TRBV9 with TRBJ2-1; 10 bases match TRBD2. Germline CDR1 SGDLS, CDR2 YYNGEE. V lost 3 bases and J lost 4; bases outside the gene matches: 1. This CDR3 has 14 amino acids. For the CDR3, the DNA is TGTGCCAGCAGCGAGGGACTAGCGTACAATGAGCAGTTCTTC. This encodes CASSEGLAYNEQFF.

The table lists this clonotype with many counts. The genes are TRBV28 and TRBJ1-2; D remains unclear. This CDR3 has 14 amino acids. V was pared by 4 bases and J by 8 bases, with 17 bases between. Germline loops: CDR1 MDHEN, CDR2 SYDVKM. The CDR3 reads CASSSTAGRGGYTF. The CDR3 coding sequence is TGTGCCAGCAGTTCCACCGCTGGAAGAGGCGGCTACACCTTC.

The table lists this clonotype with a few counts. The chain combines TRBV9 with TRBJ1-2; D is undetermined. Germline V gene data show CDR1 as SGDLS and CDR2 as YYNGEE. The CDR3 is 15 residues long. Trimming took 1 base from V and 3 from J, leaving 13 bases between them. The CDR3: CASSVKLGDDYGYTF. CDR3 nucleotide sequence: TGTGCCAGCAGCGTAAAGTTGGGAGATGACTATGGCTACACCTTC. The full variable domain, completed using reference TRBV9 and TRBJ1-2, is DSGVTQTPKHLITATGQRVTLRCSPRSGDLSVYWYQQSLDQGLQFLIQYYNGEERAKGNILERFSAQQFPDLHSELNLSSLELGDSALYFCASSVKLGDDYGYTFGSGTRLTVV.